This T cell receptor (beta chain) was recovered during a study of T cells in Graves' hyperthyroidism and ophthalmopathy. In its sample, this clonotype was seen many times. Its matching antigen is unknown. It was RNA transcripts that yielded the amplified TCR beta CDR3 regions. Using the HTBI primer set, a first-round RT-PCR was run on the TCR CDR3. Each CDR3 protein is one row after TCRdb ran MiXCR on the multiplex PCR reads. The sample has more than 500,000 distinct CDR3 sequences; 14% are singletons. Graves' hyperthyroidism without ophthalmopathy progression within 18 months was termed stable. Clinicians diagnosed patients from clinical symptoms, serum thyroxine and TRAb, thyroid ultrasound and orbital computed tomography. General study points: Blood samples included most of the expanded thyroid clonotypes exceeding 0.001.

V dropped 8 bases and J dropped 8; count of bases not matched to a gene: 14. Looked up from germline, CDR1 is MDHEN and CDR2 is SYDVKM. CDR3 length equals 15 residues. The V gene is TRBV28, the J gene TRBJ2-1; 8 nucleotides line up with TRBD2. The sequenced sample consisted of blood. This sequence originates from a woman aged 40-49 years with Graves' hyperthyroidism. The CDR3 sequence: CASRVGAGVTYEQFF. For the CDR3, the DNA is TGTGCCAGCCGGGTAGGAGCGGGAGTAACCTATGAGCAGTTCTTC.